A selection of T cell receptor beta chains follows, all from one sample in a study of cytomegalovirus exposure and HLA in healthy donors. Generated by immunoSEQ multiplex PCR, the TCRdb table keeps only in-frame clones and is missing some. The sample has around 150,000 clones, 84% seen once. Sequenced: PBMCs. Receptor source: a man between 50 and 59 years old in good health and CMV-seropositive. Both conserved end residues are part of each CDR3. Fields, in order: D gene, V gene, J gene, clone size, CDR3 protein. The D gene is left open where the match is weak. Size is omitted from some rows. Given values are once, few, many or a class for expanded clones.

TRBD2	TRBV7-8	TRBJ2-5	.	CASSPRGSGETQYF
TRBD1	TRBV6-5	TRBJ1-2	.	CASSRDSYGYTF
.	TRBV6-1	TRBJ1-4	.	CASRWRATNEKLFF
TRBD1	TRBV6-5	TRBJ1-6	.	CASRDRGGSPLHF
TRBD1	TRBV2	TRBJ1-2	.	CASSSTRDRGLGYTF
.	TRBV5-1	TRBJ2-3	.	CASSLYAGTDTQYF
.	TRBV9	TRBJ2-2	.	CASRQGGGPGELFF
.	TRBV7-9	TRBJ2-3	.	CASSSYTDTQYF
.	TRBV4-1	TRBJ2-5	once	CASSQTRETQYF
TRBD2	TRBV11-3	TRBJ2-1	.	CASRSLAGSSYNEQFF
.	TRBV10-1	TRBJ1-1	.	CASSESTGLNTEAFF